The rows below give T cell receptor beta chains drawn from one sample of a study of graft-versus-host responses after intestinal transplantation. Some clones are missing from TCRdb's copy, which holds only in-frame ones; the method was immunoSEQ multiplex PCR. Here the sample spans around 100,000 clones, 85% to 95% being singletons. These receptors have no known antigen. Specimen: unstimulated CD8+ T cells sorted from spleen or lymph node cells, collected before transplant. Receptors originate from a human donor who was the organ donor for an intestinal transplant. CDR3s include the opening cysteine and the closing phenylalanine or tryptophan. A D gene is named only where the DNA matches it firmly. Some rows mark clone size as missing; the rest say once, few, many or name a class of expanded clone.

TRBV27	-	-	TRBJ1-5	TGTGCCAGCAGTTTAGTTGGCAGCAATCAGCCCCAGCATTTT	CASSLVGSNQPQHF
TRBV27	-	-	TRBJ1-4	TGTGCCAGCAGTTTAAGTTCTACCCTAAGAGAAAAACTGTTTTTT	CASSLSSTLREKLFF
TRBV7-9	-	-	TRBJ2-5	TGTGCCAGCAGCTTAGGGACAGCAGAGACCCAGTACTTC	CASSLGTAETQYF
TRBV7-9	TRBD2	-	TRBJ2-1	TGTGCCAGCAGCTTTAGCGGGACCTACAATGAGCAGTTCTTC	CASSFSGTYNEQFF
TRBV21-1	-	-	TRBJ1-2	TGTGCCAGCAGGGACGGCTATGGCTACACCTTC	CASRDGYGYTF
TRBV14	-	-	TRBJ2-3	TGTGCCAGCAGCCAAGGAACAGGACCCTCAGATACGCAGTATTTT	CASSQGTGPSDTQYF
TRBV29-1	-	-	TRBJ2-7	TGCAGCGTTCGAGGCATAGGCACCTACGAGCAGTACTTC	CSVRGIGTYEQYF
TRBV19	-	-	TRBJ1-2	TGTGCCACCCTGGGGAATCTAGATTCCTATTTTAACTATGGCTACACCTTC	CATLGNLDSYFNYGYTF
TRBV9	TRBD2	-	TRBJ2-5	TGTGCCAGCGGGCCGGGAGGGGGCCAAGAGACCCAGTACTTC	CASGPGGGQETQYF
TRBV10-3	-	-	TRBJ2-7	TGTGCCATCAGTGAGGGACAATACGAGCAGTACTTC	CAISEGQYEQYF
TRBV5-1	-	-	TRBJ2-7	TGCGCCAGCAGCCCAGAATACCCCTACGAGCAGTACTTC	CASSPEYPYEQYF
TRBV9	-	-	TRBJ1-4	TGTGCCAGAGAAAAACTGTTTTTT	CAREKLFF
TRBV27	TRBD2	-	TRBJ2-1	TGTGCCAGCAGTTTCCCCCCCGTTGCGGGAGGGGCGGTAAGCTCCTACAATGAGCAGTTCTTC	CASSFPPVAGGAVSSYNEQFF
TRBV6-6	-	-	TRBJ2-6	TGTGCCAGCAGTCAGTACAGGGACTCTGGGGCCAACGTCCTGACTTTC	CASSQYRDSGANVLTF
TRBV27	TRBD1	-	TRBJ1-5	TGTGCCAGCAGCCACAGGGGGCCCAATCAGCCCCAGCATTTT	CASSHRGPNQPQHF
TRBV23-1	-	-	TRBJ2-5	TGCGCCAGCAGTCACCTAAGGAAAGAGACCCAGTACTTC	CASSHLRKETQYF
TRBV27	-	once	TRBJ2-4	TGTGCCAGCAGTTTTTTGGCTGGATTCGGAAACATTCAGTACTTC	CASSFLAGFGNIQYF